This T cell receptor beta chain is from a study of sequential checkpoint blockade in melanoma. At the level of the study: Both treatment sequences were followed by maintenance nivolumab.

Treatment defined: randomized to nivolumab then ipilimumab (arm A) or the reverse (arm B). None of the patients previously received DNA-damaging chemotherapy. Sorted cells were live CD3+CD8+, lacking CD19 and CD56, from PBMCs. Some clones are missing from TCRdb's copy, which holds only in-frame ones; the method was immunoSEQ multiplex PCR. The sample lists under 50,000 clones, roughly 90% occurring once. The J segment lost 4 bases and the V segment lost 4 bases, leaving 11 bases of the junction unmatched. This CDR3 is 19 amino acids long. Germline values: CDR1 MGHRA, CDR2 YSYEKL. The specimen was CD8+ T cells sorted from blood (inferred from file names), collected from a patient given nivolumab and ipilimumab in sequence. The V gene is TRBV4-1, the J gene TRBJ2-2; 14 bases align to TRBD2. This sequence was found in a human donor with melanoma. The CDR3 DNA reads TGCGCCAGCAGCCCCACCGGGACTAGCGGGAGTCGGGGCACCGGGGAGCTGTTTTTT. Its translation is CASSPTGTSGSRGTGELFF.